This TCR beta chain appears in the sequencing data of a study of T cells after yellow fever vaccination (dated by TCRdb to about 2019). A note on the overall study: The SMART-Seq v4 Ultra Low Input RNA kit was used to prepare libraries from fractions with low cell numbers. To follow T-cell clones before and after both primary and booster YFV17D yellow fever vaccination, bulk TCR alpha and beta repertoires underwent longitudinal sequencing. Two healthy male donors, one aged 18 to 30 and one aged 30 to 40 years, were included in the cohort. Blood samples were taken at several timepoints before and after primary and secondary immunization, and bulk PBMC replicates and cell subsets were isolated.

The treatment or condition label, read with the paper, signifies: live attenuated yellow fever vaccine strain. A standard Ficoll-Paque protocol was used to isolate PBMCs from peripheral blood. Dynabeads CD4 and CD8 positive selection kits were used to isolate CD4 and CD8 T-cell fractions. TriZol was used to extract RNA from bulk PBMCs, from CD4 and CD8 fractions, and from dextramer-positive and dextramer-negative fractions. A few counts support this clonotype. Its antigen specificity is not known. Base quality data are lacking; no much larger clone is found one base away. V gives up 0 bases and J gives up 7 bases, and the segment between their germline ends measures 19 bases. Via the germline V gene, CDR1 is MGHRA and CDR2 YSYEKL. The CDR3 measures 17 amino acids from cysteine to phenylalanine. Kept here is only the CDR3 DNA, which spans 51 bases and is read in frame from base 1. Sequenced on an Illumina NovaSeq 6000. TCR cDNA was synthesized by 5'RACE template switching, through which a universal primer site and unique molecular identifiers were introduced. Priming for cDNA synthesis came from both the TCR alpha and TCR beta constant segments. Two PCR steps were used to amplify libraries, with sample barcodes and sequencing adapters being added in the second step. Sequencing of the libraries was done on either Illumina HiSeq 2500 (2x100 bp) or NovaSeq (2x150 bp). As for the original processing: Demultiplexing of reads and collapsing into UMI consensus sequences were performed with MIGEC, and V(D)J alignment was carried out with MiXCR. Vaccine-responding clonotypes were defined with edgeR using replicate PBMC samples, requiring FDR below 0.01 and a log2 fold change above 5 up to day 15. Each bulk clonotype was labeled CD4 or CD8 based on which sequenced repertoire, CD4 or CD8, contained the clonotype at higher abundance. Clones were called with MiXCR by TCRdb after fastp trimmed the public reads at Q25, and only in-frame beta chains were retained. Each CDR3 protein gets just one entry, which takes the most common genes and DNA from the rows behind it. These V and J calls derive from TCRdb rather than the authors' analysis. In this sample the table shows some 260,000 distinct CDR3 sequences, roughly 4.8% of which occur a single time. Under 3.5% of the sample is taken by the ten largest.

The investigation overall reported the following: Because only two donors were included in the study, the extent to which the findings can be generalized is limited. Computational filtering was needed because FACS-sorted repertoires could contain abundant contaminating clonotypes from the bulk population. Most clones expanded after primary vaccination (around 97% of CD4 and 88% of CD8) were re-detected after the booster, suggesting that broad memory maintenance occurred. The secondary T-cell response was weaker than the primary response but faster, peaking on day 5 instead of day 15. A small share of clonotypes occurred in both CD4 and CD8 compartments, likely arising from convergent recombination.

The chain was built from TRBV4-1 and TRBJ2-1; no D gene is confidently identified. This sequence originates from a man between 18 and 29 years old who received the YFV17D yellow fever vaccine. The sample consisted of CD4+ T cells sorted from PBMCs, taken on the day of the yellow fever booster vaccination. The CDR3: CASSQDMGARGSNEQFF. At the DNA level, the sequence is TGCGCCAGCAGCCAAGATATGGGCGCTAGAGGTAGTAATGAGCAGTTCTTC.